Reported below is one T cell receptor (beta chain). Its antigen is not known. The CDR3 consists of 17 residues. V was pared by 1 base and J by 1 base, with 4 bases of the junction left unmatched. Germline V lookup: CDR1 LGHNA, CDR2 YSLEER. The sample comes from a study of T cell clonotyping in hematopoietic cell transplantation. Study-level findings and limits: Broader posttransplant TCR repertoire diversity was predicted by graft donor and pretransplant recipient Inverse Simpson Index values. After transplant, recipient diversity fell while pathologically expanded clonotypes grew through day 180. Few recipient clonotypes overlapped donors; over 95% were de novo at given depth.

Recipients were bled about 28 days pretransplant and at posttransplant days 30, 100, 180. TCRdb's copy holds only in-frame clones and misses some; the assay was immunoSEQ multiplex PCR. Seen here are 12,000 to 15,000 clones, about 94% observed once, and the top ten hold over 3.5%. The gene calls are TRBV4-3 and TRBJ2-7; TRBD2 matches 13 bases. This TCR derives from a male patient aged 55 to 69 who had an allogeneic stem cell transplant from an unrelated donor, so the T cells may come from the graft donor. Some clones in this sample may be carry-over from other donors' samples. The sample in question was PBMCs, obtained 30 days after allogeneic stem cell transplant. CDR3 DNA sequence: TGCGCCAGCAGCCAAGGGCTGACTAGCGGGGGGTCCTACGAGCAGTACTTC. Translating it yields CASSQGLTSGGSYEQYF.